The rows below give T cell receptor beta chains drawn from one sample of a study of OX40 agonist ivuxolimab in advanced cancers. Sequenced by immunoSEQ multiplex PCR; TCRdb stores in-frame clones only, minus some. The sample carries more than 75,000 clones, over 75% recorded once. This sample comprised CD4+ or CD8+ T cells sorted from blood, obtained in a trial of the OX40 agonist ivuxolimab. These receptors originate from an adult with an advanced solid tumor such as melanoma, head and neck, liver or kidney cancer. CDR3s include the opening cysteine and the closing phenylalanine or tryptophan.

TRBV18	TRBJ1-1	CASSPQDRDDTEAFF
TRBV29-1	TRBJ1-1	CSVVGGTEAFF
TRBV20-1	TRBJ2-5	CSARGGETQYF
TRBV18	TRBJ1-3	CASSPPLPRTTSGNTIYF
TRBV19	TRBJ1-3	CASKGLDNYSGNTIYF
TRBV6-6	TRBJ2-6	CASSLTGGNGANVLTF
TRBV28	TRBJ1-1	CASSLVLNTEAFF
TRBV19	TRBJ1-2	CASSIEGRSLYGYTF
TRBV11-3	TRBJ2-7	CASSLGGLAGDEQYF
TRBV7-9	TRBJ1-1	CASSLARGAAFF
TRBV2	TRBJ1-4	CASSEEGGGKLFF
TRBV28	TRBJ1-1	CASRSPSNTEAFF
TRBV19	TRBJ2-1	CASRSTHNEQFF
TRBV4-1	TRBJ1-5	CASSHGLLNQPQHF
TRBV10-3	TRBJ2-3	CAISESRTGGTDTQYF
TRBV14	TRBJ2-6	CASSQGRTGSSGANVLTF
TRBV11-2	TRBJ2-1	CASSSYYSGTYNEQFF
TRBV28	TRBJ1-5	CASSPGTASSQPQHF
TRBV10-2	TRBJ1-4	CASSGTVGEKLFF
TRBV4-2	TRBJ1-1	CASSQVSRDTEAFF